This passage covers 9 T cell receptor beta chains from one sample sequenced in a study of T-cell reconstitution after alpha-beta-depleted transplantation in children. Preparation of the TCRbeta library used unique molecular identifiers. One entry per CDR3 protein results from TCRdb running MiXCR on the PCR reads. The data hold fewer than 550,000 distinct CDR3 sequences, with 10% to 12% observed a single time. The source material was PBMCs, mostly from graft donor cells, sampled 180 days after TCRalphabeta/CD19-depleted stem cell transplant. These TCRs come from a female patient aged 2-15 years who had a stem cell transplant for aplastic anemia, so the T cells may come from the graft donor.

This rearrangement joins TRBV15 to TRBJ2-2, with D perhaps matching TRBD1 (6 bases). This CDR3 spans 19 amino acids. Germline-derived CDR1 and CDR2 are LNHNV and YYDKDF (reference sequence). V lost 0 bases to trimming and J lost 7 bases, with 24 bases between them. Here the CDR3 DNA reads TGTGCCACCAGCAGAGATCTGATGGGGGCGCGAATATTCTACGGGGAGCTGTTTTTT. Encoded protein: CATSRDLMGARIFYGELFF.

This clonotype was seen only a few times. The gene calls are TRBV24-1 and TRBJ2-1; 9 bases agree with TRBD2. In germline, CDR1 is KGHDR, CDR2 SFDVKD. The CDR3 extends over 14 amino acids. Trimming cost V 7 bases and J 10 bases; bases outside gene matches: 10. The CDR3 nucleotides are TGTGCCACCAGCCGGGCGGGAGGGCCAAGAGAGCAGTTCTTC. This gives the protein CATSRAGGPREQFF.

This clonotype showed up just a few times. The J gene is TRBJ2-3, the V gene TRBV4-3, with D unclear. V lost 1 base, J lost 7 bases, and 12 bases lay in between. CDR3 length: 14 amino acids. Germline assignment: CDR1 LGHNA and CDR2 YSLEER. This CDR3 is CASSQGAGDYTQYF. The CDR3 DNA reads TGCGCCAGCAGCCAAGGGGCTGGCGATTATACGCAGTATTTT.

The rearrangement links TRBV7-6 to TRBJ2-2, with D maybe TRBD2 (5 bases). This CDR3 contains 14 residues. Looked up from germline, CDR1 is SGHVS and CDR2 is FNYEAQ. Trimming cost V 4 bases and J 4 bases, with 10 bases left between them. The CDR3 nucleotides read TGTGCCAGCAGCTACCGGACTGGCACCGGGGAGCTGTTTTTT. Protein: CASSYRTGTGELFF.

The chain is built from TRBV7-2 and TRBJ2-7; 11 bases fit TRBD1. Trimming cost V 6 bases and J 5 bases; bases outside gene matches: 12. Germline CDR1 is SGHTA and CDR2 is FQGNSA. This CDR3 is 16 amino acids long. CDR3 loop: CASRKEAGTGGHEQYF. DNA for the CDR3: TGTGCCAGCAGAAAAGAGGCCGGGACAGGGGGTCACGAGCAGTACTTC. Together with reference TRBV7-2 and TRBJ2-7, the CDR3 gives the full variable domain: GAGVSQSPSNKVTEKGKDVELRCDPISGHTALYWYRQSLGQGLEFLIYFQGNSAPDKSGLPSDRFSAERTGGSVSTLTIQRTQQEDSAVYLCASRKEAGTGGHEQYFGPGTRLTVT.

This rearrangement joins TRBV29-1 to TRBJ2-1; 14 nucleotides agree with TRBD2. Germline-derived CDR1 and CDR2 are SQVTM and ANQGSEA. This CDR3 is built from 13 residues. Germline trimming cut 8 bases from V and 9 bases from J; bases unmatched to any gene: 6. The CDR3 protein is CSPTSGRAIEQFF. Here the CDR3 DNA reads TGCAGCCCGACTAGCGGGAGGGCCATTGAGCAGTTCTTC.

This clonotype has more than one count but fewer than ten. The genes are TRBV7-9 and TRBJ2-3; D possibly matches TRBD1 or TRBD2 (5 bases each). V was cut by 6 bases and J by 3 bases, with 13 bases left in between. This CDR3 is built from 14 residues. Germline V gene data show CDR1 as SEHNR and CDR2 as FQNEAQ (reference sequence). CDR3 DNA: TGTGCCAGCAGTCCAAGAGAGGGGACAGATACGCAGTATTTT. Encoded protein: CASSPREGTDTQYF.

This clonotype was seen more than once but under ten times. This rearrangement joins TRBV28 to TRBJ1-4; D not resolved. Germline values: CDR1 MDHEN, CDR2 SYDVKM. Trimming pared 9 bases from V and 3 bases from J, leaving 17 bases between. The CDR3 is 15 residues long. The CDR3 sequence: CASSGVEGSNEKLFF. CDR3 nucleotide sequence: TGTGCCAGTTCCGGGGTAGAAGGTTCTAATGAAAAACTGTTTTTT.

The genes are TRBV15 and TRBJ2-2; 9 bases map to TRBD2. V dropped 1 base and J dropped 6; count of bases not matched to a gene: 3. The CDR3 covers 15 residues. Germline CDR1 LNHNV, CDR2 YYDKDF (reference sequence). The CDR3 spells CATSRGLAGPGELFF. In DNA, the CDR3 is TGTGCCACCAGCAGAGGGCTAGCGGGGCCCGGGGAGCTGTTTTTT.